This TCR beta chain was obtained from a study of T-cell memory formation after mild COVID-19. The overall study: TCR clusters were mostly confined to one donor each. Broader study findings: Clones shrinking from day 15 to 85 showed even CD4/CD8 mixes; later expanders tilted CD4+.

About this clonotype itself: Antigen unknown.

5'RACE with constant-segment primers built TCRalpha and TCRbeta cDNA libraries with UMIs. One entry per CDR3 protein, called by TCRdb with MiXCR from the 5' RACE reads. The table has 110,000 to 150,000 distinct CDR3 sequences, about 23% seen once. The V gene end was trimmed by 8 bases and the J gene end by 4 bases; junction bases not matched to a gene: 10. This CDR3 region has 14 residues. Germline V gives CDR1 MNHEY, CDR2 SVGAGI. Sample: PBMCs or a T cell subset sorted from them (not recorded which). The source is an adult woman who had mild COVID-19 (a few samples of this study predate the infection). Cell type and time point are not known. The chain carries TRBV6-5 and TRBJ1-1; TRBD1 matches 7 bases. DNA for the CDR3: TGTGCCAGCTGTAAACCGGGACAGACCACTGAAGCTTTCTTT. Protein: CASCKPGQTTEAFF.